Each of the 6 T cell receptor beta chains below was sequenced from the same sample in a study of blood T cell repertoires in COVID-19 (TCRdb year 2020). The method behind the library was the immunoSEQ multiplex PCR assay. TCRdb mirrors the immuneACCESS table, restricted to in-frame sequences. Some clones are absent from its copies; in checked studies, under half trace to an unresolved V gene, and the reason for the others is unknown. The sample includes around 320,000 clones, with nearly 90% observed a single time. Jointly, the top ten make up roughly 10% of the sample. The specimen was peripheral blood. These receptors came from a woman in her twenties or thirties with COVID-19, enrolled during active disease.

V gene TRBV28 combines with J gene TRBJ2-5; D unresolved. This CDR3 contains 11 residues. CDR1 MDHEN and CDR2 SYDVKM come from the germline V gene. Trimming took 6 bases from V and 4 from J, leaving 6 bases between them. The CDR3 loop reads CASRRGETQYF. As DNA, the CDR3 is TGTGCCAGCAGGCGAGGAGAGACCCAGTACTTC.

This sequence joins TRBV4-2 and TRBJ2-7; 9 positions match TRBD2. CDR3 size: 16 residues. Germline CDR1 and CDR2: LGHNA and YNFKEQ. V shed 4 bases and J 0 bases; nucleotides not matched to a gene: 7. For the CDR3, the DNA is TGTGCCAGCAGCCCAGCCGCGGGGGGGACCTCCTACGAGCAGTACTTC. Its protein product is CASSPAAGGTSYEQYF.

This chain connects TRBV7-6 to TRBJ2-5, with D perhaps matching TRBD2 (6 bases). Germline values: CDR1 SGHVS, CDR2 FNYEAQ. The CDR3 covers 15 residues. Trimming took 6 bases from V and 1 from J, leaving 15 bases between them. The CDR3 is CASSSTGRGQETQYF. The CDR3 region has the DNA TGTGCCAGCAGTTCGACGGGGCGGGGCCAAGAGACCCAGTACTTC.

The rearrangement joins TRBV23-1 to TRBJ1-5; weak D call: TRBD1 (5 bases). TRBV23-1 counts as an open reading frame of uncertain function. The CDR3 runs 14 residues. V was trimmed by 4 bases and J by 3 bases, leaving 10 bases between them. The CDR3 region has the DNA TGCGCCAGCAGTCGAAAGGGGAACAATCAGCCCCAGCATTTT. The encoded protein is CASSRKGNNQPQHF.

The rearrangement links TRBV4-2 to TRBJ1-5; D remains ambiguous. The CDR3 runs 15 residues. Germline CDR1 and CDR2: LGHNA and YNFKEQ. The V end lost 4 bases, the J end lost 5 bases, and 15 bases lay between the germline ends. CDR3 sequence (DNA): TGTGCCAGCAGCCGCTTTAGTGAACCGGATCAGCCCCAGCATTTT. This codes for CASSRFSEPDQPQHF.

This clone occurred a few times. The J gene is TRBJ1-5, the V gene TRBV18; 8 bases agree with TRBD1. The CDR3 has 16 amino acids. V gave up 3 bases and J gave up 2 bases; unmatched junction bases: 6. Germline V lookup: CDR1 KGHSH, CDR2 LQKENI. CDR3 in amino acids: CASSPQGAAGNQPQHF. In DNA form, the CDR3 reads TGTGCCAGCTCACCCCAGGGGGCGGCCGGCAATCAGCCCCAGCATTTT. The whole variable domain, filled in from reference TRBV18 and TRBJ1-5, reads NAGVMQNPRHLVRRRGQEARLRCSPMKGHSHVYWYRQLPEEGLKFMVYLQKENIIDESGMPKERFSAEFPKEGPSILRIQQVVRGDSAAYFCASSPQGAAGNQPQHFGDGTRLSIL.